These 8 T cell receptor beta chains came from one sample sequenced in a study of OX40 agonist ivuxolimab in advanced cancers. The method was immunoSEQ multiplex PCR; TCRdb's version includes in-frame clones alone and lacks a portion of them. The sample lists 63,000 or so clones, approximately 78% occurring once. The sequenced sample was CD4+ or CD8+ T cells sorted from blood, obtained in a trial of the OX40 agonist ivuxolimab. These receptor sequences come from an adult with an advanced solid tumor such as melanoma, head and neck, liver or kidney cancer.

CDR3 amino acids: CASSFSIGQGYEQYF. The CDR3 bases are TGTGCCAGCAGCTTTTCCATCGGACAGGGATACGAGCAGTACTTC. The rearrangement joins TRBV7-2 to TRBJ2-7; TRBD1 aligns across 8 bases. V lost 3 bases, J lost 4 bases, and 8 bases stayed unmatched. The CDR3 spans 15 residues. The germline CDR1 and CDR2 sequences are SGHTA and FQGNSA.

The chain combines TRBV2 with TRBJ2-7; 10 nucleotides line up with TRBD1. There are 15 residues in the CDR3. Germline V gene sequence: CDR1 SNHLY, CDR2 FYNNEI. Germline trimming cut 4 bases from V and 2 bases from J; bases unmatched to any gene: 5. Here the CDR3 reads CASSARQGAAYEQYF. In DNA form, the CDR3 reads TGTGCCAGCAGTGCGCGACAGGGGGCTGCCTACGAGCAGTACTTC. Full variable domain (rest looked up from reference TRBV2 and TRBJ2-7): EPEVTQTPSHQVTQMGQEVILRCVPISNHLYFYWYRQILGQKVEFLVSFYNNEISEKSEIFDDQFSVERPDGSNFTLKIRSTKLEDSAMYFCASSARQGAAYEQYFGPGTRLTVT.

The V gene is TRBV5-6, the J gene TRBJ2-5, with D possibly TRBD2 on 6 matching bases. There are 15 residues in the CDR3. Germline CDR1 and CDR2: SGHDT and YYEEEE. The ends were cut back, 7 bases at V and 2 bases at J, with 18 bases in the middle. The CDR3 loop is CASALPGGAQETQYF. CDR3 bases: TGTGCCAGCGCCCTACCGGGCGGGGCGCAAGAGACCCAGTACTTC. The full variable domain, in which reference TRBV5-6 and TRBJ2-5 provide the parts outside the CDR3, is DAGVTQSPTHLIKTRGQQVTLRCSPKSGHDTVSWYQQALGQGPQFIFQYYEEEERQRGNFPDRFSGHQFPNYSSELNVNALLLGDSALYLCASALPGGAQETQYFGPGTRLLVL.

The gene calls are TRBV25-1 and TRBJ1-2; 7 positions agree with TRBD1. The junction had 9 bases not matched to a gene; V was cut back by 3 bases and J by 5 bases. In germline, CDR1 is MGHDK, CDR2 SYGVNS. The CDR3 is made up of 15 amino acids. CDR3 bases: TGTGCCAGCAGTGATAAATTTCCGGGACAGTATGGCTACACCTTC. Its translation: CASSDKFPGQYGYTF.

V is TRBV19 and J is TRBJ2-1; possible D gene TRBD2, 7 bases. The CDR3 runs to 13 residues. Trimming removed 6 bases from V and 7 bases from J, with 13 bases in between. Germline V gene sequence: CDR1 LNHDA, CDR2 SQIVND (reference sequence). CDR3 amino acids: CASSARGGNEQFF. CDR3 nucleotides: TGTGCCAGTAGCGCAAGGGGGGGGAATGAGCAGTTCTTC.

J is TRBJ1-1 and V is TRBV7-6; possibly TRBD1 for D (5 bases). The ends were cut back, 1 base at V and 0 bases at J, with 9 bases in the middle. Germline values: CDR1 SGHVS, CDR2 FNYEAQ. The CDR3 totals 15 residues. DNA for the CDR3: TGTGCCAGCAGCTTAGAAGGGACGGTGAACACTGAAGCTTTCTTT. It is translated as CASSLEGTVNTEAFF.

This chain uses TRBV7-2 with TRBJ1-1, with TRBD1 matching over 8 bases. J was trimmed by 3 bases and V by 6 bases; bases with no gene match: 6. Germline assignment: CDR1 SGHTA and CDR2 FQGNSA. The CDR3 has 14 amino acids. The CDR3 is CASRPRQGYTEAFF. The CDR3 coding sequence is TGTGCCAGCAGACCCCGACAGGGGTACACTGAAGCTTTCTTT.

The chain links TRBV5-5 to TRBJ1-2; D not resolved. The CDR3 runs to 11 residues. Germline V gene sequence: CDR1 SGHKS, CDR2 YYEKEE (reference sequence). V shed 2 bases and J shed 5 bases, with 4 bases lying between them. The CDR3 here is CASSFKYGYTF. CDR3 nucleotides: TGTGCCAGCAGCTTTAAGTATGGCTACACCTTC.